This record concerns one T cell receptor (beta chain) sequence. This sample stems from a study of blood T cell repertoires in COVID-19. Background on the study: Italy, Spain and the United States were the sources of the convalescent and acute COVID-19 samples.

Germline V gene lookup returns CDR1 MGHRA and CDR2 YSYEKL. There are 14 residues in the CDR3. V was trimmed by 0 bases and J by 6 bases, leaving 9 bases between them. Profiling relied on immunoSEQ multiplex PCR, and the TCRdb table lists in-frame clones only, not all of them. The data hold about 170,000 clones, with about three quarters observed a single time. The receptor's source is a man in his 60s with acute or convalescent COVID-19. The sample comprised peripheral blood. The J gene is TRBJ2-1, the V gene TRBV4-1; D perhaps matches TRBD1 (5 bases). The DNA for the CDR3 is TGCGCCAGCAGCCAAGATTCAAGGGGCAATGAGCAGTTCTTC. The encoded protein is CASSQDSRGNEQFF.